The clone carrying this T cell receptor (beta chain) was observed many times. Antigen unknown. The sample is drawn from a study of response to subunit inactivated influenza vaccine. Findings and limits, study-wide: With each seasonal influenza vaccination, the authors suggested, few new T cells are recruited.

Via MiXCR, TCRdb re-called the RT-PCR reads, giving one row per CDR3 protein. The sample consists of roughly 710,000 distinct CDR3 sequences, around 13% of them appearing once. From germline, CDR1 is MNHEY and CDR2 SVGAGI. CDR3 length: 15 amino acids. V was cut by 2 bases and J by 3 bases, with 14 bases left in between. Sample: PBMCs from blood, taken 14 to 15 days before vaccination. The source of this sequence is a man over 45 who received an inactivated influenza vaccine. V usage is TRBV6-5 and J usage is TRBJ2-7, with D possibly being TRBD1 (6 bases). CDR3 nucleotide sequence: TGTGCCAGCAGTTACAGTGTAGGGGGAATCTACGAGCAGTACTTC. Encoded protein: CASSYSVGGIYEQYF.